A selection of T cell receptor beta chains follows, all from one sample in a study of blood T cell repertoires in COVID-19. Generated by immunoSEQ multiplex PCR, the TCRdb table keeps only in-frame clones and is missing some. Among fewer than 350,000 clones listed, 85% were seen once. The specimen sequenced was peripheral blood. The receptors shown here come from a woman aged 50 to 60 with active or convalescent COVID-19. The CDR3 runs from the conserved cysteine through the conserved F or W. A D gene is named only where the DNA matches it firmly. Only some rows state a clone size, as once, few, many or a class for expanded clones.

>15|-|-|TRBJ2-2|TRBV27
CASSFVQGYTGELFF
TGTGCCAGCAGTTTCGTACAGGGATACACCGGGGAGCTGTTTTTT
>15|-|TRBD2|TRBJ2-5|TRBV3-1/TRBV3-2
CASSHYSGRKETQYF
TGTGCCAGCAGCCATTACAGCGGGAGGAAAGAGACCCAGTACTTC
>16|-|TRBD2|TRBJ2-7|TRBV28
CASTLLSGSPPYEQYF
TGTGCCAGCACCCTCCTGAGCGGGAGTCCGCCCTACGAGCAGTACTTC
>15|-|TRBD1|TRBJ2-7|TRBV19
CASTPGQGARYEQYF
TGTGCCAGTACCCCGGGACAGGGGGCTCGGTACGAGCAGTACTTC
>14|once|TRBD1|TRBJ1-5|TRBV5-1
CASSFGTGGEPQHF
TGCGCCAGCAGCTTCGGGACAGGGGGCGAGCCCCAGCATTTT
>15|-|TRBD1|TRBJ2-3|TRBV7-9
CASSPPGGAPDTQYF
TGTGCCAGCAGCCCCCCAGGGGGAGCTCCAGATACGCAGTATTTT
>15|-|-|TRBJ2-5|TRBV19
CASSIDGTTQETQYF
TGTGCCAGTAGTATAGATGGGACAACGCAAGAGACCCAGTACTTC
>13|-|-|TRBJ1-5|TRBV25-1
CASSLAANQPQHF
TGTGCCAGCAGCCTAGCAGCCAATCAGCCCCAGCATTTT
>18|-|-|TRBJ1-2|TRBV7-9
CASSLEDGTIFQVDGYTF
TGTGCCAGCAGCTTAGAAGATGGGACAATCTTCCAGGTGGATGGCTACACCTTC
>16|-|-|TRBJ2-3|TRBV5-1
CASSLDDRAGTDTQYF
TGCGCCAGCAGCTTGGACGACCGAGCGGGCACAGATACGCAGTATTTT
>14|once|-|TRBJ2-5|TRBV6-4
CASSPSRNGETQYF
TGTGCCAGCAGTCCCTCTAGGAACGGGGAGACCCAGTACTTC
>16|-|TRBD2|TRBJ2-1|TRBV9
CASSVSGQSSYNEQFF
TGTGCCAGCAGCGTTAGCGGGCAAAGCTCCTACAATGAGCAGTTCTTC
>17|-|-|TRBJ2-6|TRBV7-9
CASSFRGETGGANVLTF
TGTGCCAGCAGCTTTAGAGGCGAAACGGGAGGGGCCAACGTCCTGACTTTC
>13|-|-|TRBJ2-1|TRBV19
CASSIFSGLEQFF
TGTGCCAGTAGTATCTTCAGCGGTCTAGAGCAGTTCTTC
>11|-|-|TRBJ1-1|TRBV20-1
CRVRLNTEAFF
TGCAGGGTCAGATTGAACACTGAAGCTTTCTTT
>15|-|TRBD1|TRBJ1-2|TRBV19
CASSIRTGKSYGYTF
TGTGCCAGTAGTATCCGGACAGGGAAAAGCTATGGCTACACCTTC
>14|once|-|TRBJ2-2|TRBV6-1
CASSESGDTGELFF
TGTGCCAGCAGTGAAAGCGGAGACACCGGGGAGCTGTTTTTT
>14|-|TRBD1|TRBJ1-1|TRBV7-9
CASSLQGGNTEAFF
TGTGCCAGCAGCTTACAGGGGGGGAACACTGAAGCTTTCTTT
>14|-|-|TRBJ2-3|TRBV28
CASRGRVRTDTQYF
TGTGCCAGCAGGGGGCGCGTCCGCACAGATACGCAGTATTTT
>13|-|-|TRBJ2-1|TRBV7-7
CASSLILNNEQFF
TGTGCCAGCAGCTTAATATTAAACAATGAGCAGTTCTTC
>15|-|TRBD1|TRBJ1-4|TRBV29-1
CSASIGQGGDEKLFF
TGCAGCGCCTCCATAGGACAGGGAGGAGATGAAAAACTGTTTTTT
>16|-|TRBD2|TRBJ2-1|TRBV11-2
CASSEARDYSYNEQFF
TGTGCCAGCAGCGAAGCCCGGGACTACTCCTACAATGAGCAGTTCTTC
>15|-|TRBD1|TRBJ1-1|TRBV15
CATSRQDRIYTEAFF
TGTGCCACCAGCAGACAGGACAGGATCTACACTGAAGCTTTCTTT
>13|-|-|TRBJ2-1|TRBV28
CASRGRRYNEQFF
TGTGCCAGCAGGGGGCGAAGGTACAATGAGCAGTTCTTC
>18|-|TRBD2|TRBJ2-1|TRBV7-9
CASSLGTSGRGAYNEQFF
TGTGCCAGCAGCTTAGGGACTAGCGGGAGGGGGGCCTACAATGAGCAGTTCTTC
>15|-|TRBD1|TRBJ2-2|TRBV10-3
CAISSDRGGTGELFF
TGTGCCATCAGTTCGGACAGGGGCGGCACCGGGGAGCTGTTTTTT